One and the same sample provided the 21 T cell receptor beta chains below, sequenced in a study of tumor-infiltrating lymphocytes in localized non-small cell lung cancer. Sequencing was performed with immunoSEQ multiplex PCR; in TCRdb, only in-frame clones are kept and a portion is missing. Of roughly 20,000 clones listed, 80% are singletons. The sample was lung tumor tissue. The receptors were sampled from a human donor with non-small cell lung cancer.

The genes are TRBV5-1 and TRBJ1-1, with 9 positions matching TRBD1. V was clipped by 3 bases and J by 0 bases; unmatched bases: 9. CDR1 SGHRS and CDR2 YFSETQ come from the germline V gene. This CDR3 contains 17 residues. The CDR3 bases are TGCGCCAGCAGCTCGAACAGGGGGCCGGATATGAACACTGAAGCTTTCTTT. Translated: CASSSNRGPDMNTEAFF.

Notes on this clone: A read error may produce the germline difference seen at one junction end. This chain joins TRBV4-2 and TRBJ2-3, with 8 nucleotides matching TRBD2. Looked up from germline, CDR1 is LGHNA and CDR2 is YNFKEQ. CDR3 size: 17 residues. The CDR3 bases are TGTGCCAGCAGCATACGCCTCGGGGCGGGGGGCACATATACGCAGTATTTT. It yields the protein CASSIRLGAGGTYTQYF.

The chain joins TRBV6-6 to TRBJ2-2; unclear D gene. Germline V gives CDR1 MNHNY, CDR2 SVGAGI (reference sequence). With 8 bases removed from V and 0 bases from J, the gap between germline ends came to 7 bases. This CDR3 spans 13 amino acids. CDR3 in amino acids: CASQATNTGELFF. The CDR3 coding sequence is TGTGCCAGCCAGGCAACGAACACCGGGGAGCTGTTTTTT.

This chain uses TRBV7-8 with TRBJ2-6, with 8 nucleotides matching TRBD1. This CDR3 has 18 amino acids. Germline V gene data show CDR1 as SGHVS and CDR2 as FQNEAQ. V was clipped by 5 bases and J by 1 base; unmatched bases: 10. The CDR3 sequence: CASSEAGTGGSGANVLTF. DNA of the CDR3: TGTGCCAGCAGCGAAGCCGGGACAGGTGGATCTGGGGCCAACGTCCTGACTTTC.

The V and J genes are TRBV7-2 and TRBJ1-1, with a tentative D call TRBD1 (5 bases). Trimming shortened V by 4 bases and J by 4 bases, and 16 bases separated the two germline ends. CDR1 is SGHTA and CDR2 is FQGNSA in the germline V gene. This CDR3 contains 15 residues. The CDR3 loop reads CASSSAPGDRTEAFF. CDR3 nucleotide sequence: TGTGCCAGCAGCTCCGCCCCCGGGGACCGCACTGAAGCTTTCTTT.

This clone was recorded a few times. The chain has TRBV6-1 and TRBJ2-7; D gene ambiguous. The CDR3 sequence is 12 residues long. The V end was cut by 8 bases, the J end by 2 bases, with 10 bases between. Germline assignment: CDR1 MNHNS and CDR2 SASEGT. The CDR3 loop is CASSIGPYEQYF. The CDR3 DNA reads as TGTGCCAGCTCTATCGGACCCTACGAGCAGTACTTC.

This chain uses TRBV5-4 with TRBJ2-5, with D possibly matching TRBD1 (5 bases). This CDR3 is built from 16 residues. Looked up from germline, CDR1 is SGHNT and CDR2 is YYREEE (reference sequence). V lost 0 bases to trimming and J lost 2 bases, with 14 bases between them. The CDR3 sequence is CASSLGVGAVQETQYF. The CDR3 DNA reads TGTGCCAGCAGCTTGGGTGTTGGGGCTGTTCAAGAGACCCAGTACTTC.

This chain joins TRBV2 and TRBJ2-1, with 7 bases fitting TRBD1. CDR3 length: 14 residues. The junction had 5 bases not matched to a gene; V was cut back by 4 bases and J by 5 bases. Looked up from germline, CDR1 is SNHLY and CDR2 is FYNNEI. The CDR3 region has the DNA TGTGCCAGCAGTGGCAGGGGGAGCCACAATGAGCAGTTCTTC. Residues: CASSGRGSHNEQFF.

The chain uses TRBV7-6 and TRBJ2-7; TRBD2 agrees at 10 bases. V lost 5 bases and J lost 2; bases outside the gene matches: 6. This CDR3 has 15 residues. Looked up from germline, CDR1 is SGHVS and CDR2 is FNYEAQ. In DNA, the CDR3 is TGTGCCAGCAGCCGGACTAGCGGCTCCACCTACGAGCAGTACTTC. Translated, it gives CASSRTSGSTYEQYF. The full variable domain, its missing parts supplied by reference TRBV7-6 and TRBJ2-7, is GAGVSQSPRYKVTKRGQDVALRCDPISGHVSLYWYRQALGQGPEFLTYFNYEAQQDKSGLPNDRFSAERPEGSISTLTIQRTEQRDSAMYRCASSRTSGSTYEQYFGPGTRLTVT.

The V gene is TRBV7-3, the J gene TRBJ2-3; D is unclear. Per the germline V gene, CDR1 is SGHTA and CDR2 is FQGTGA. The V end was cut by 5 bases, the J end by 6 bases, with 9 bases between. This CDR3 is built from 12 residues. CDR3 nucleotides: TGTGCCAGCAGCCCATCCGGGGATACGCAGTATTTT. Its protein product is CASSPSGDTQYF.

This chain joins TRBV9 and TRBJ1-1; 7 positions agree with TRBD1. V was pared by 4 bases and J by 5 bases, with 5 bases of the junction left unmatched. The CDR3 is 13 residues long. Germline-derived CDR1 and CDR2 are SGDLS and YYNGEE. CDR3 sequence: CASSPRGGTEAFF. CDR3 sequence (DNA): TGTGCCAGCAGCCCCAGGGGGGGGACTGAAGCTTTCTTT. Variable domain in full (rest from reference TRBV9 and TRBJ1-1): DSGVTQTPKHLITATGQRVTLRCSPRSGDLSVYWYQQSLDQGLQFLIQYYNGEERAKGNILERFSAQQFPDLHSELNLSSLELGDSALYFCASSPRGGTEAFFGQGTRLTVV.

This clone was detected a few times. V and J are TRBV7-9 and TRBJ2-2; D call uncertain. Germline assignment: CDR1 SEHNR and CDR2 FQNEAQ (reference sequence). Trimming removed 5 bases from V and 0 bases from J, with 4 bases in between. This CDR3 contains 13 residues. The CDR3 region is CASSDPNTGELFF. The CDR3 DNA follows: TGTGCCAGCAGCGATCCGAACACCGGGGAGCTGTTTTTT.

The CDR3 DNA follows: TGCGCCAGCCGTCCCCCCCAGGGGGGAGACCAGCCCCAGCATTTT. It is translated as CASRPPQGGDQPQHF. The J gene is TRBJ1-5, the V gene TRBV10-1; 7 positions agree with TRBD1. The CDR3 length is 15 residues. V trimming: 8 bases; J trimming: 7 bases; junction bases outside the gene matches: 14. CDR1 and CDR2 (germline): WNHNN, SYGVQD (reference sequence).

The chain links TRBV2 to TRBJ2-1, with D perhaps matching TRBD1 or TRBD2 (10 bases each). The V and J ends lost 6 bases and 4 bases respectively, with 37 bases between them. The CDR3 extends over 22 amino acids. The germline V gene has CDR1 SNHLY and CDR2 FYNNEI. For the CDR3, the DNA is TGTGCCAGCAGGGGCCCCCTTCCGGGACAGGGGAGCGGGAGGGGAAGTTACAATGAGCAGTTCTTC. Protein: CASRGPLPGQGSGRGSYNEQFF.

This sequence joins TRBV6-1 and TRBJ1-2, with 12 nucleotides matching TRBD1. Germline loops: CDR1 MNHNS, CDR2 SASEGT. There are 15 residues in the CDR3. J was trimmed by 6 bases and V by 5 bases; bases with no gene match: 7. The chain's CDR3 is CASSRGQGALDGYTF. The CDR3 DNA reads as TGTGCCAGCAGTAGGGGACAGGGGGCCTTGGATGGCTACACCTTC.

V and J are TRBV28 and TRBJ2-7, with TRBD1 matching 7 bases. The CDR3 contains 13 residues. Germline-derived CDR1 and CDR2 are MDHEN and SYDVKM. V lost 5 bases, J lost 5 bases, and 6 bases stayed unmatched. The CDR3 is CASSQDRTDEQYF. CDR3 in DNA: TGTGCCAGCAGTCAGGACAGGACCGACGAGCAGTACTTC.

In this sample, this clone turned up once. This rearrangement joins TRBV28 to TRBJ1-1; D uncertain. The CDR3 spans 11 residues. V was cut by 7 bases and J by 5 bases, with 8 bases left in between. CDR1 MDHEN and CDR2 SYDVKM come from the germline V gene. CDR3 in DNA: TGTGCCAGCATAGGTCTTACTGAAGCTTTCTTT. Translation: CASIGLTEAFF.

This clone turned up a few times. The chain uses TRBV9 and TRBJ2-2; no firm D call. This CDR3 comprises 13 residues. CDR1 and CDR2 from the germline V gene are SGDLS and YYNGEE. V gave up 0 bases and J gave up 5 bases, with 5 bases separating them. CDR3 sequence (DNA): TGTGCCAGCAGCGTAGCTACGACCGGGGAGCTGTTTTTT. Encoded protein: CASSVATTGELFF.

This clone was detected only a few times. J is TRBJ1-2 and V is TRBV27, with a tentative D call TRBD1 (6 bases). Trimming took 0 bases from V and 7 from J, leaving 15 bases between them. CDR1 and CDR2 from the germline V gene are MNHEY and SMNVEV (reference sequence). CDR3 size: 15 residues. The CDR3 DNA is TGTGCCAGCAGTTTATCGGGCGGGGGGCTGAGTGGCTACACCTTC. Protein: CASSLSGGGLSGYTF.

The chain couples TRBV7-2 to TRBJ1-1; unclear D gene. CDR1 is SGHTA, CDR2 FQGNSA, per germline. This CDR3 spans 14 amino acids. With 4 bases removed from V and 2 bases from J, the gap between germline ends came to 11 bases. DNA for the CDR3: TGTGCCAGCAGCTCTCAAGGCGGTAACACTGAAGCTTTCTTT. This sequence encodes CASSSQGGNTEAFF.

The CDR3 loop is CASSMGGQYEQYF. CDR3 DNA sequence: TGTGCCAGCAGTATGGGGGGACAGTACGAGCAGTACTTC. The V gene is TRBV28, the J gene TRBJ2-7, with a tentative D call TRBD1 (7 bases). This CDR3 has 13 residues. Per germline, CDR1 MDHEN and CDR2 SYDVKM. V was clipped by 5 bases and J by 4 bases, with 12 bases between them.